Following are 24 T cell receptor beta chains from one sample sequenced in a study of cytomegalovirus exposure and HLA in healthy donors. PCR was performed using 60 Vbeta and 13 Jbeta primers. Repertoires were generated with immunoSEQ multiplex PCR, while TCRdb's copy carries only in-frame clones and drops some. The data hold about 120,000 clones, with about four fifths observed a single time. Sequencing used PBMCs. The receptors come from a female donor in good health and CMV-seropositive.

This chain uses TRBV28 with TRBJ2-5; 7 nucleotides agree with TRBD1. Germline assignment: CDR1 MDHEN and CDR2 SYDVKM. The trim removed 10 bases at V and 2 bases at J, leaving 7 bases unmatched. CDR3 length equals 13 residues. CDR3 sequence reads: CATQPGQQETQYF. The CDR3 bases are TGTGCCACCCAACCGGGACAGCAAGAGACCCAGTACTTC.

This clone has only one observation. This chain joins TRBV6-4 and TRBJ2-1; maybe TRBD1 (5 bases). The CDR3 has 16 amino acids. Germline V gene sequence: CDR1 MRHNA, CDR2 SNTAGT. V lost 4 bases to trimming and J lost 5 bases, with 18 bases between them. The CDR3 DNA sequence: TGTGCCAGCAGTGGTGGCGTAGGGGCCCCTAACAATGAGCAGTTCTTC. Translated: CASSGGVGAPNNEQFF.

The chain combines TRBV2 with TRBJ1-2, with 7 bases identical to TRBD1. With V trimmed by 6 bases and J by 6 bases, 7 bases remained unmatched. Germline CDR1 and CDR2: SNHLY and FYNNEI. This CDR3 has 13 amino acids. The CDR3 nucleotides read TGTGCCAGCAGCGCACAGGGGCCGAATGGCTACACCTTC. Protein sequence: CASSAQGPNGYTF. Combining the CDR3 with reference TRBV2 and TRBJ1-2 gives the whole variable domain EPEVTQTPSHQVTQMGQEVILRCVPISNHLYFYWYRQILGQKVEFLVSFYNNEISEKSEIFDDQFSVERPDGSNFTLKIRSTKLEDSAMYFCASSAQGPNGYTFGSGTRLTVV.

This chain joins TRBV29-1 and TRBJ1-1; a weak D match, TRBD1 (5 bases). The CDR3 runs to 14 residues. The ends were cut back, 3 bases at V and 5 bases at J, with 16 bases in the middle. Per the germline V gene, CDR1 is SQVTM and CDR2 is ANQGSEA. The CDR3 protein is CSVDWGRGSTEAFF. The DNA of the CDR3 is TGCAGCGTTGATTGGGGTAGGGGATCGACTGAAGCTTTCTTT.

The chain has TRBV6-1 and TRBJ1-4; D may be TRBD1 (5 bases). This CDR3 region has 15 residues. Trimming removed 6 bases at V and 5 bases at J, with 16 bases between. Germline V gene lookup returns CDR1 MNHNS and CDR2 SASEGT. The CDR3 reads CASSQTGGRNEKLFF. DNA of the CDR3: TGTGCCAGCAGCCAAACCGGGGGGAGGAATGAAAAACTGTTTTTT.

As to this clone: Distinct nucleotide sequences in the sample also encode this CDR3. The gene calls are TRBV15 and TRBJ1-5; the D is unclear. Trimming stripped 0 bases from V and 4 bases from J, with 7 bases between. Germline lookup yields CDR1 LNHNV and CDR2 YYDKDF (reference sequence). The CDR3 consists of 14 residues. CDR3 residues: CATSRDRGNQPQHF. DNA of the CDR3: TGTGCCACCAGCAGAGATCGAGGGAATCAGCCCCAGCATTTT.

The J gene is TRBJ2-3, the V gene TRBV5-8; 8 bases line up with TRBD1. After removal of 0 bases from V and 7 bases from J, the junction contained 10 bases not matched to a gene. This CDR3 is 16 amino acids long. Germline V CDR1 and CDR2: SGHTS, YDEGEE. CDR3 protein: CASSLGLTGVGNTQYF. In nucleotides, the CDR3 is TGTGCCAGCAGCTTGGGATTGACAGGGGTCGGGAATACGCAGTATTTT.

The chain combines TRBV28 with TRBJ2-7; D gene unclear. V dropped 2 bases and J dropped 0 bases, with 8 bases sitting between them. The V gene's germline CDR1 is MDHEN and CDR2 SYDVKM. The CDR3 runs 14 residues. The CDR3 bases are TGTGCCAGCAGTTTACCCGGTCACTCCTACGAGCAGTACTTC. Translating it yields CASSLPGHSYEQYF.

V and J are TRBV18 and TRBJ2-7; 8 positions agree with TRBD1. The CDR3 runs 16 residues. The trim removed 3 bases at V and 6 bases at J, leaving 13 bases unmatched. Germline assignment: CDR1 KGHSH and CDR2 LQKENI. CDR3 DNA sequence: TGTGCCAGCTCACCCATTCTCCAGGGGGCTGGAGTCGAGCAGTACTTC. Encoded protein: CASSPILQGAGVEQYF.

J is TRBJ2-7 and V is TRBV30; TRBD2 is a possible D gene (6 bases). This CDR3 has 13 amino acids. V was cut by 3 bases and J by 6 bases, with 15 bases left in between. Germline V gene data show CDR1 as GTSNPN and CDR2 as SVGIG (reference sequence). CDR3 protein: CAWRGGFLSEQYF. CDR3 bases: TGTGCCTGGAGGGGAGGATTTCTTTCCGAGCAGTACTTC.

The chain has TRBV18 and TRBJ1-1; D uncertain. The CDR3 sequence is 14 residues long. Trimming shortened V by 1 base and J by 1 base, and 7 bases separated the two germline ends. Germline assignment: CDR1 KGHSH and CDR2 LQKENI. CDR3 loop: CASSPRLPNTEAFF. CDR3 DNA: TGTGCCAGCTCACCACGGCTTCCGAACACTGAAGCTTTCTTT.

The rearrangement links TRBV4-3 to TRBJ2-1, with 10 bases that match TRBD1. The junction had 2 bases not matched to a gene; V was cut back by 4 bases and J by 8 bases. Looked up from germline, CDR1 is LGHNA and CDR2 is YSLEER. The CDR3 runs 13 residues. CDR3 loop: CASSPGQGHEQFF. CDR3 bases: TGCGCCAGCAGCCCGGGACAGGGGCATGAGCAGTTCTTC.

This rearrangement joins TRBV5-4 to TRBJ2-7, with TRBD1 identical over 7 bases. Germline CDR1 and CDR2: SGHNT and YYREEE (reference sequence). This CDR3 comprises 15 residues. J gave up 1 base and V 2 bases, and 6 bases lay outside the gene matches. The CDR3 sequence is CASSFTRDSSYEQYF. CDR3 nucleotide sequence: TGTGCCAGCAGCTTCACCCGGGACAGTTCCTACGAGCAGTACTTC.

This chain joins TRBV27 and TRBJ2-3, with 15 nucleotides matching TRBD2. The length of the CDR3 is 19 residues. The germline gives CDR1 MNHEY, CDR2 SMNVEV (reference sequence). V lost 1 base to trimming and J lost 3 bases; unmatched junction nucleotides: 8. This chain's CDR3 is CASSLYGLAGGPGTDTQYF. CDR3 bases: TGTGCCAGCAGTTTATACGGACTAGCGGGGGGGCCTGGGACAGATACGCAGTATTTT.

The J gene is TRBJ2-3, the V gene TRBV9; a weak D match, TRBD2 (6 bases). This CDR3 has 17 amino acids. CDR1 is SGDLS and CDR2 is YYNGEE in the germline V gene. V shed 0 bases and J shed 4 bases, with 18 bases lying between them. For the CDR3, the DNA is TGTGCCAGCAGCGTAGAAAAGCGGGCCATACCGGCAGATACGCAGTATTTT. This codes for CASSVEKRAIPADTQYF.

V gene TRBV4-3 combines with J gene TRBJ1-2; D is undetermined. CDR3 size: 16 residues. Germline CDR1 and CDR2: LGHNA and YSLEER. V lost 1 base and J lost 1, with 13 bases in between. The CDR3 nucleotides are TGCGCCAGCAGCCAAGCTTGGCAGGCCCATAACTATGGCTACACCTTC. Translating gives CASSQAWQAHNYGYTF.

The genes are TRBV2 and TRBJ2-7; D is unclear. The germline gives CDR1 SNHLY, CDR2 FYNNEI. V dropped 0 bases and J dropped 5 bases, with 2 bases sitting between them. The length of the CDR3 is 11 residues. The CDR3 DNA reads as TGTGCCAGCAGTGAAGCCGACGAGCAGTACTTC. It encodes CASSEADEQYF.

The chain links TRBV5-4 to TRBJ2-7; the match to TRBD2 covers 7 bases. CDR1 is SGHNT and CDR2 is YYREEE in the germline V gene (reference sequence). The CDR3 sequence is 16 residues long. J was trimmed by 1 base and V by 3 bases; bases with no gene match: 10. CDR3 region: CASSSRELAMSYEQYF. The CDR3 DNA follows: TGTGCCAGCAGCTCCAGAGAACTAGCGATGTCCTACGAGCAGTACTTC.

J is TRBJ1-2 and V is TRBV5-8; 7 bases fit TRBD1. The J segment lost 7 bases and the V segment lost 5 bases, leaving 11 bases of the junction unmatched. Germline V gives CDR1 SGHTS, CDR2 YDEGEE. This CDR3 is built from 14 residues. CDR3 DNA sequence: TGTGCCAGCAGGCTCCGGGACAGTTCAAGTGGCTACACCTTC. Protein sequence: CASRLRDSSSGYTF.

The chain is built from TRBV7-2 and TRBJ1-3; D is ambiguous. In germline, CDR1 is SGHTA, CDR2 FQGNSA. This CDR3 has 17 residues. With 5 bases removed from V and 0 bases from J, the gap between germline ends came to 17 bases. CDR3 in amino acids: CASSPRQLGSSGNTIYF. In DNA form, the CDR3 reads TGTGCCAGCAGCCCACGTCAGCTGGGGAGCTCTGGAAACACCATATATTTT.

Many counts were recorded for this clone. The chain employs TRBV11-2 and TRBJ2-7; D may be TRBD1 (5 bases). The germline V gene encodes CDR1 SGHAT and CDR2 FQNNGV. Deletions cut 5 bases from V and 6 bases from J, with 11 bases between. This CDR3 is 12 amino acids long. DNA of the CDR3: TGTGCCAGCAGCCCCAGGGCCCTCGAGCAGTACTTC. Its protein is CASSPRALEQYF.

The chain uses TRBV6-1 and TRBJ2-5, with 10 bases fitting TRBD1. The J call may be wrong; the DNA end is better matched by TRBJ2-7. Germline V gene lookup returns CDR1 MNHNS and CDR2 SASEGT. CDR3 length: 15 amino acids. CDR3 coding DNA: TGTGCCAGCAGAAAGGACAGGGGGGCCTCCTACGAGCAGTACTTC. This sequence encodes CASRKDRGASYEQYF.

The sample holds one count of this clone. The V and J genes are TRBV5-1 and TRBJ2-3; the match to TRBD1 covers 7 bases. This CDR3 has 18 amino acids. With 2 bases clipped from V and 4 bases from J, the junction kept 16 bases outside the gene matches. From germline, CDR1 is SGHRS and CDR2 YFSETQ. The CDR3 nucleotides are TGCGCCAGCAGCTTAGGGACAGACCCTCAGATTCGGGCAGATACGCAGTATTTT. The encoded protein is CASSLGTDPQIRADTQYF.

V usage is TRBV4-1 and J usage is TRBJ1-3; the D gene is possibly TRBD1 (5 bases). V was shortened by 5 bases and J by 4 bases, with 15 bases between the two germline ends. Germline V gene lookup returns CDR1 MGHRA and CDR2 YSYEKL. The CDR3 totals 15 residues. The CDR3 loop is CASSVWRGVGNTIYF. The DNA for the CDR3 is TGCGCCAGCAGCGTATGGCGGGGGGTCGGAAACACCATATATTTT.